What follows are 15 T cell receptor beta chains derived from one specimen sequenced in a study of blood T cell repertoires in COVID-19. The data were produced by immunoSEQ multiplex PCR, yet TCRdb's version contains in-frame clones alone and is incomplete. The sample lists roughly 79,000 clones; over 80% were seen once. The sample consisted of peripheral blood. Receptors originate from a man aged 50-59 years with acute or convalescent COVID-19.

The genes are TRBV19 and TRBJ1-6, with D perhaps TRBD1 (5 bases). Trimming cost V 1 base and J 7 bases, with 11 bases left between them. The germline V gene encodes CDR1 LNHDA and CDR2 SQIVND (reference sequence). The CDR3 is made up of 15 amino acids. The CDR3 spells CASSIGPKGNSPLHF. CDR3 nucleotide sequence: TGTGCCAGTAGTATAGGACCGAAGGGGAATTCACCCCTCCACTTT.

Here the CDR3 reads CASSYGQGDSPLHF. In DNA, the CDR3 is TGTGCCAGCAGTTACGGGCAGGGGGATTCACCCCTCCACTTT. The chain links TRBV6-2 or TRBV6-3 to TRBJ1-6, with 7 bases identical to TRBD1. J gave up 8 bases and V 2 bases, and 3 bases lay outside the gene matches. Germline V CDR1 and CDR2: MNHEY, SVGEGT. CDR3 length: 14 amino acids.

The chain joins TRBV5-1 to TRBJ2-7, with TRBD1 as a possible D gene (6 bases). The germline V and J ends were trimmed by 3 bases and 4 bases, with 17 bases remaining between them. Per the germline V gene, CDR1 is SGHRS and CDR2 is YFSETQ. The CDR3 sequence is 15 residues long. Here the CDR3 reads CASSWAADSLYEQYF. CDR3 DNA sequence: TGCGCCAGCAGCTGGGCCGCGGACAGCTTATACGAGCAGTACTTC.

J is TRBJ2-3 and V is TRBV7-2, with D perhaps TRBD1 (5 bases). V lost 2 bases to trimming and J lost 5 bases, with 11 bases between them. Germline V gene lookup returns CDR1 SGHTA and CDR2 FQGNSA. The CDR3 loop spans 14 amino acids. CDR3 sequence reads: CASSLRFTGDTQYF. CDR3 DNA: TGTGCCAGCAGCTTAAGGTTTACAGGAGATACGCAGTATTTT.

The chain recombines TRBV30 with TRBJ2-7, with 9 bases fitting TRBD1. The germline V gene has CDR1 GTSNPN and CDR2 SVGIG (reference sequence). Losses at the gene ends were 3 bases for V and 5 bases for J; bases not matched to a gene: 5. CDR3 length: 13 amino acids. The CDR3 coding sequence is TGTGCCTGGAGCGGGGGGACAGGGAACGAGCAGTACTTC. This codes for CAWSGGTGNEQYF.

The chain has TRBV7-8 and TRBJ1-1; TRBD1 is a possible D gene (6 bases). CDR1 SGHVS and CDR2 FQNEAQ come from the germline V gene. Trimming removed 5 bases from V and 2 bases from J, with 15 bases in between. The CDR3 covers 15 residues. CDR3 bases: TGTGCCAGCAGCCCGGGTTCAGGGGACAACACTGAAGCTTTCTTT. Its translation is CASSPGSGDNTEAFF.

The chain combines TRBV28 with TRBJ2-3, with D possibly TRBD2 on 6 matching bases. From germline, CDR1 is MDHEN and CDR2 SYDVKM. The V and J ends lost 5 bases and 14 bases respectively, with 14 bases between them. CDR3 length: 11 residues. The CDR3 sequence is CASSLRDFLYF. The CDR3 nucleotides read TGTGCCAGCAGTCTCCGGGACTTCTTGTATTTT.

The rearrangement joins TRBV4-3 to TRBJ1-4, with D unresolved. The length of the CDR3 is 15 residues. Trimming removed 0 bases at V and 1 base at J, with 6 bases between. The V gene's germline CDR1 is LGHNA and CDR2 YSLEER. CDR3 nucleotides: TGCGCCAGCAGCCAAGAGTTCAGAACTAATGAAAAACTGTTTTTT. Its protein is CASSQEFRTNEKLFF.

The V call is TRBV4-3, the J call TRBJ1-4; the D gene is possibly TRBD1 (6 bases). Trimming took off 2 bases at V and 4 bases at J, with 14 bases between the two ends. This CDR3 is built from 16 residues. CDR1 LGHNA and CDR2 YSLEER come from the germline V gene. The CDR3 bases are TGCGCCAGCAGCCAATTCAGTCCAGGGGTTAATGAAAAACTGTTTTTT. Encoded protein: CASSQFSPGVNEKLFF.

The chain combines TRBV2 with TRBJ1-3; D remains unclear. Trimming pared 4 bases from V and 0 bases from J, leaving 4 bases between. Germline-derived CDR1 and CDR2 are SNHLY and FYNNEI. The length of the CDR3 is 13 residues. CDR3 in DNA: TGTGCCAGCAGTGCCGGCTCTGGAAACACCATATATTTT. Translation gives CASSAGSGNTIYF. Filled out from reference TRBV2 and TRBJ1-3, the complete variable domain reads EPEVTQTPSHQVTQMGQEVILRCVPISNHLYFYWYRQILGQKVEFLVSFYNNEISEKSEIFDDQFSVERPDGSNFTLKIRSTKLEDSAMYFCASSAGSGNTIYFGEGSWLTVV.

The J gene is TRBJ1-2, the V gene TRBV11-1; no clear D gene. Per germline, CDR1 SGHAT and CDR2 FQDESV (reference sequence). The CDR3 consists of 15 residues. Trimming removed 5 bases at V and 4 bases at J, with 17 bases between. This CDR3 is CASSKSNDGSYGYTF. Here the CDR3 DNA reads TGTGCCAGCAGCAAATCAAACGACGGGTCCTATGGCTACACCTTC.

V gene TRBV18 combines with J gene TRBJ2-3; the D gene is possibly TRBD1 (5 bases). Trimming shortened V by 4 bases and J by 5 bases, and 7 bases separated the two germline ends. CDR3 length: 12 residues. Per the germline V gene, CDR1 is KGHSH and CDR2 is LQKENI. This CDR3 is CASSLQVDTQYF. For the CDR3, the DNA is TGTGCCAGCTCACTACAGGTAGATACGCAGTATTTT.

The chain joins TRBV28 to TRBJ1-1; 10 nucleotides match TRBD1. V shed 3 bases, J shed 7 bases, and the junction held 2 bases outside the gene matches. The CDR3 covers 13 residues. Germline-derived CDR1 and CDR2 are MDHEN and SYDVKM. CDR3 region: CASSFGQGGEAFF. The CDR3 coding sequence is TGTGCCAGCAGTTTTGGACAGGGGGGTGAAGCTTTCTTT.

The rearrangement joins TRBV3-1 (or the pseudogene TRBV3-2) to TRBJ2-7, with D perhaps TRBD1 (5 bases). V was pared by 8 bases and J by 2 bases, with 13 bases between. The germline V gene has CDR1 LGHDT and CDR2 YNNKEL (reference sequence). The CDR3 spans 13 residues. CDR3: CASSFQGTYEQYF. CDR3 in DNA: TGTGCCAGCTCTTTCCAGGGAACCTACGAGCAGTACTTC.

V usage is TRBV24-1 and J usage is TRBJ2-5, with 8 nucleotides matching TRBD1. Germline CDR1 KGHDR, CDR2 SFDVKD. V lost 5 bases, J lost 5 bases, and 3 bases stayed unmatched. This CDR3 is built from 13 residues. The CDR3 is CATSGQGRETQYF. The CDR3 DNA is TGTGCCACCAGTGGACAGGGGAGGGAGACCCAGTACTTC.